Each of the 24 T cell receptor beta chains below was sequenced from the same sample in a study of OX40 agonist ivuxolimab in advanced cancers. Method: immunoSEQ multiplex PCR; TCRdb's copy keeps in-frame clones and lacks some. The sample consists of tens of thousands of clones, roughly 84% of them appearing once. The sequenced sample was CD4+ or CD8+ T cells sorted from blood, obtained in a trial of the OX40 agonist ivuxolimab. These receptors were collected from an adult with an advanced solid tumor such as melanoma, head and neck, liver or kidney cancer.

CDR3: CASSSAGTDNYGYTF. Here the CDR3 DNA reads TGTGCCAGCAGTAGCGCCGGGACAGATAACTATGGCTACACCTTC. V gene TRBV28 combines with J gene TRBJ1-2, with 7 bases fitting TRBD1. This CDR3 spans 15 amino acids. Germline CDR1 is MDHEN and CDR2 is SYDVKM. V lost 5 bases, J lost 1 base, and 7 bases stayed unmatched.

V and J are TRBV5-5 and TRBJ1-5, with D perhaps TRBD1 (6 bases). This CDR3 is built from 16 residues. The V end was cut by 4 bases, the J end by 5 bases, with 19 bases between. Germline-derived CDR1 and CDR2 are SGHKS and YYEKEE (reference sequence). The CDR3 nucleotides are TGTGCCAGCAGCCTGGGGGGCAGGGTAGGTGATCAGCCCCAGCATTTT. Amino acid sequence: CASSLGGRVGDQPQHF. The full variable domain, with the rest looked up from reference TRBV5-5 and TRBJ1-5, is DAGVTQSPTHLIKTRGQQVTLRCSPISGHKSVSWYQQVLGQGPQFIFQYYEKEERGRGNFPDRFSARQFPNYSSELNVNALLLGDSALYLCASSLGGRVGDQPQHFGDGTRLSIL.

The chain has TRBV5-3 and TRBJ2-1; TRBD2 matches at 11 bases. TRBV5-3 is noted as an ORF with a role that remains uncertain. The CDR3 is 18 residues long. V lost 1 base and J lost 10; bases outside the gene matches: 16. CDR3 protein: CARSLRHLAGGRLGEQFF. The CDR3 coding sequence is TGTGCCAGAAGCTTGAGACACTTAGCGGGGGGGCGCCTCGGAGAGCAGTTCTTC.

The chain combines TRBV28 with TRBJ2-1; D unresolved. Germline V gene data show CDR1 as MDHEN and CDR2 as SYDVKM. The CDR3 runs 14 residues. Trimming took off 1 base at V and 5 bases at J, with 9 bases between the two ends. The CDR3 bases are TGTGCCAGCAGTTTATCCCCAGGCAACAATGAGCAGTTCTTC. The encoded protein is CASSLSPGNNEQFF.

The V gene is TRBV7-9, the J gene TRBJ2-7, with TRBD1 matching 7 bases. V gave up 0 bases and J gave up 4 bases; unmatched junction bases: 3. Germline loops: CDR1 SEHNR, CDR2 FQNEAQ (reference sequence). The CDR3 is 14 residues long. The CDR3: CASSLAAGGYEQYF. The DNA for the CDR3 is TGTGCCAGCAGCTTAGCGGCAGGGGGATACGAGCAGTACTTC.

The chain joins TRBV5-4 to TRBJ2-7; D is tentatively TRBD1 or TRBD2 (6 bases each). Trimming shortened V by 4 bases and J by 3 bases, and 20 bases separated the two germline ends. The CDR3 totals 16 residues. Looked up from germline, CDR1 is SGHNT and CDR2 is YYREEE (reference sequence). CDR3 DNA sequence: TGTGCCAGCAGCCCGGGGGCCTCCTTAGGCCTCTACGAGCAGTACTTC. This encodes CASSPGASLGLYEQYF.

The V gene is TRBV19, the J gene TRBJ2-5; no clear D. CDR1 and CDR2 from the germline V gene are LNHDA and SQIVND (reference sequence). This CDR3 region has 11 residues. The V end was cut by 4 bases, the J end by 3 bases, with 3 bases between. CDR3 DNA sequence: TGTGCCAGTAGTAATAAAGAGACCCAGTACTTC. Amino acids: CASSNKETQYF. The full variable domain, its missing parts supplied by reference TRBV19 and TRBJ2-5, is DGGITQSPKYLFRKEGQNVTLSCEQNLNHDAMYWYRQDPGQGLRLIYYSQIVNDFQKGDIAEGYSVSREKKESFPLTVTSAQKNPTAFYLCASSNKETQYFGPGTRLLVL.

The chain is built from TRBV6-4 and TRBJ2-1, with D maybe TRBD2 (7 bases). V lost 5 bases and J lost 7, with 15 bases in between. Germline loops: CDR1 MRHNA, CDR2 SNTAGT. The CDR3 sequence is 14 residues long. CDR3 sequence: CASSLTGGENEQFF. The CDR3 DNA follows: TGTGCCAGCAGTCTCACGGGGGGCGAGAATGAGCAGTTCTTC.

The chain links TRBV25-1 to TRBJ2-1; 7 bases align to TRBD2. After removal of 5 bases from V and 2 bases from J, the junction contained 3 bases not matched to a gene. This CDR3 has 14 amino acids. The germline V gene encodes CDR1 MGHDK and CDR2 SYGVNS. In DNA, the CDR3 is TGTGCCAGCAGTCAAGCGGGGCCCTACAATGAGCAGTTCTTC. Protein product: CASSQAGPYNEQFF.

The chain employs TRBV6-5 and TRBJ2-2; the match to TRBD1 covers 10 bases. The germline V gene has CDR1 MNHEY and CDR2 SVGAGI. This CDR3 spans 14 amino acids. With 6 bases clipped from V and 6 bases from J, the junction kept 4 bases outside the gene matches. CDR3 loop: CASSSGQGPGELFF. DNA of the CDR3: TGTGCCAGCAGCTCGGGACAGGGGCCCGGGGAGCTGTTTTTT.

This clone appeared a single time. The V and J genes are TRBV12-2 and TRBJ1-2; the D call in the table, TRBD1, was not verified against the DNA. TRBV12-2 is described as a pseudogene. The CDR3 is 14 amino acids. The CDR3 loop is CASRFWDRGYGYTF. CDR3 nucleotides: TGTGCAAGTCGCTTCTGGGACAGGGGCTATGGCTACACCTTC.

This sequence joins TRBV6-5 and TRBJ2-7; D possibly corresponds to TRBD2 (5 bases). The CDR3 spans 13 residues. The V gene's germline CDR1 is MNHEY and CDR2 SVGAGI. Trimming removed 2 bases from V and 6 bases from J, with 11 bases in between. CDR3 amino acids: CASSYDPGSEQYF. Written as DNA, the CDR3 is TGTGCCAGCAGTTACGATCCGGGAAGCGAGCAGTACTTC.

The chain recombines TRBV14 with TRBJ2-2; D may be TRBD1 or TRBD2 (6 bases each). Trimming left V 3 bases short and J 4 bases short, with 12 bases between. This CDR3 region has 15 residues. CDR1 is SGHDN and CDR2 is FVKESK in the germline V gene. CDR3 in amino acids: CASSHGGGATGELFF. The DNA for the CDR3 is TGTGCCAGCAGCCATGGGGGCGGGGCCACCGGGGAGCTGTTTTTT.

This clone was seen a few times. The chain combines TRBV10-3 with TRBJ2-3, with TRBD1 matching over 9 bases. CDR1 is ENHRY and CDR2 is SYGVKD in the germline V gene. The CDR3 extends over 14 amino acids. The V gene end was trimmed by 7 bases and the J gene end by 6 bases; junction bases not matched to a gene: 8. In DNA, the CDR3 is TGTGCCATCAAAGGGACAGGGACATCGGATACGCAGTATTTT. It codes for CAIKGTGTSDTQYF.

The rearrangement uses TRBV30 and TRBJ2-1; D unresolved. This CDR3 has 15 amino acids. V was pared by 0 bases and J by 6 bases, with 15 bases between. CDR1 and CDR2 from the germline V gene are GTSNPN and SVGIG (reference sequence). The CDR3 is CAWSVRGTDGNEQFF. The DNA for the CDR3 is TGTGCCTGGAGTGTAAGAGGAACGGACGGCAATGAGCAGTTCTTC.

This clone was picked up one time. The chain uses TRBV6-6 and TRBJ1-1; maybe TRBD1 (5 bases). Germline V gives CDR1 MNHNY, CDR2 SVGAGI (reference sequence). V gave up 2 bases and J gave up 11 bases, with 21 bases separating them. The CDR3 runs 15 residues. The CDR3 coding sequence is TGTGCCAGCAGTTACATTCAGTCGGGAGGACACAACGCTTTCTTT. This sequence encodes CASSYIQSGGHNAFF.

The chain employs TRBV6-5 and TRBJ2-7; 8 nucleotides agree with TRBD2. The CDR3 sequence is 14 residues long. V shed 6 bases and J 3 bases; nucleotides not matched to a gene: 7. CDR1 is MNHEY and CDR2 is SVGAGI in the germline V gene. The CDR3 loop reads CASSSSGPIYEQYF. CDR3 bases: TGTGCCAGCAGCTCTAGCGGGCCGATCTACGAGCAGTACTTC.

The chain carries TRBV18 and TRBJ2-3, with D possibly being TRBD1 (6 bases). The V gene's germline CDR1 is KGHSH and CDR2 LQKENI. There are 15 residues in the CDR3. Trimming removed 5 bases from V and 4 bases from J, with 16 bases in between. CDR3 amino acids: CASSSSQGWADTQYF. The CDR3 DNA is TGTGCCAGCTCATCGAGTCAGGGGTGGGCAGATACGCAGTATTTT.

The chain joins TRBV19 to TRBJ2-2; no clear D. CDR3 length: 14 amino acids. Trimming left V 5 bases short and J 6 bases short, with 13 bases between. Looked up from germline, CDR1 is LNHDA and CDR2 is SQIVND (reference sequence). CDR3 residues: CASSAHREPGELFF. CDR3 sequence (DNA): TGTGCCAGTAGTGCACACAGAGAACCCGGGGAGCTGTTTTTT.

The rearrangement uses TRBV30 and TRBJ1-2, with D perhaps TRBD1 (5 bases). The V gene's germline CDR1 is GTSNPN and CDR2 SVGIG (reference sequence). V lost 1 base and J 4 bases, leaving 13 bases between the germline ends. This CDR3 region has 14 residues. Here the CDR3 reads CAWSDIGTLYGYTF. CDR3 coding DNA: TGTGCCTGGAGTGATATTGGGACCCTCTATGGCTACACCTTC.

This CDR3 reads CASSPRLAGSSLLQFF. The CDR3 DNA reads as TGTGCCAGCAGCCCGCGACTAGCGGGGAGCTCCCTTTTACAGTTCTTC. The V and J genes are TRBV7-2 and TRBJ2-1; 11 bases map to TRBD2. Per germline, CDR1 SGHTA and CDR2 FQGNSA. The V segment lost 5 bases and the J segment 13 bases; nucleotides outside the gene matches: 16. This CDR3 is 16 amino acids long.

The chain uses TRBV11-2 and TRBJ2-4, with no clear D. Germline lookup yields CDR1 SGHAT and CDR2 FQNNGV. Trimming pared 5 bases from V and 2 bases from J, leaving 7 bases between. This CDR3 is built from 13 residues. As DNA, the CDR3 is TGTGCCAGCAGCCCAACAACCAAAAACATTCAGTACTTC. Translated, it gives CASSPTTKNIQYF.

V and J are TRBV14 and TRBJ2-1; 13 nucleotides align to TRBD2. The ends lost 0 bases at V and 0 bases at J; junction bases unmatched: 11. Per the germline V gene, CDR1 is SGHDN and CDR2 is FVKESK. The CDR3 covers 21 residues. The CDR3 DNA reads TGTGCCAGCAGCCAAGAGGGTAGACTAGCGGGGGGTTGGAGCTCCTACAATGAGCAGTTCTTC. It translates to CASSQEGRLAGGWSSYNEQFF.

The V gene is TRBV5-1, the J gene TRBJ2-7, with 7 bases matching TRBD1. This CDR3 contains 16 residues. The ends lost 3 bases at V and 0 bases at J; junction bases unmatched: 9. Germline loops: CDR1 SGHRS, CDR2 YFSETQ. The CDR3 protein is CASSYTSTGSSYEQYF. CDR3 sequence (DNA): TGCGCCAGCAGCTATACTTCGACAGGGAGCTCCTACGAGCAGTACTTC.